These 7 T cell receptor beta chains were sequenced from one sample in a study of blood T cells in healthy people across ages. Alongside a J-beta primer mix, a sample-barcoded 5' primer served in a second PCR lasting about 7 to 12 cycles. One entry per CDR3 protein results from TCRdb running MiXCR on the 5' RACE reads. This sample has fewer than 1,200,000 distinct CDR3 sequences, with about 25% found just once. These sequences were also reported in another study, on T cells of mothers and their children.

The source material was blood. Receptor source: a girl aged 2-10 years in good health.

The chain uses TRBV18 and TRBJ1-1; D is ambiguous. Trimming took 2 bases from V and 0 from J, leaving 4 bases between them. In germline, CDR1 is KGHSH, CDR2 LQKENI. CDR3 length: 13 amino acids. CDR3 in amino acids: CASSPSMNTEAFF. The CDR3 coding sequence is TGTGCCAGCTCACCATCCATGAACACTGAAGCTTTCTTT.

As regards this clonotype: The junction departs from germline at one end; a sequencing error may be responsible. The chain uses TRBV14 and TRBJ1-4; weak D call: TRBD1 (6 bases). This CDR3 is 15 amino acids long. CDR1 is SGHDN and CDR2 is FVKESK in the germline V gene. The CDR3 spells CASSHPEGGNEKLFF. The CDR3 DNA reads as TGTGCCAGCAGCCATCCTGAAGGGGGTAATGAAAAGCTGTTTTTT.

This rearrangement joins TRBV6-5 to TRBJ2-5; D gene uncertain. The end of the DNA aligns better with TRBJ2-1, so the J call may be wrong. Germline CDR1 is MNHEY and CDR2 is SVGAGI. The CDR3 sequence is 12 residues long. CDR3 sequence reads: CASSYAQGEQFF. CDR3 nucleotide sequence: TGTGCCAGCAGTTATGCGCAAGGAGAGCAGTTCTTC.

The sample holds a few counts of this clonotype. This chain uses TRBV6-6 with TRBJ2-2; the D is unclear. Looked up from germline, CDR1 is MNHNY and CDR2 is SVGAGI (reference sequence). The CDR3 extends over 15 amino acids. The V gene lost 6 bases and the J gene lost 4 bases, with 15 bases spanning the gap. CDR3 bases: TGTGCCAGCAGCCCTATTGACTCCCCCACCGGGGAGCTGTTTTTT. Amino acids: CASSPIDSPTGELFF.

With regard to this clonotype: Sequence at one end of the junction differs from germline and may be a read error. Here the CDR3 DNA reads TGTGCCAGCAGCCCCCTAACATCCGGGACAGCCTACGGGCAGTACTTC. Translated: CASSPLTSGTAYGQYF. The chain combines TRBV7-9 with TRBJ2-7, with 7 bases fitting TRBD1. Germline-derived CDR1 and CDR2 are SEHNR and FQNEAQ (reference sequence). This CDR3 is 16 amino acids long.

This clonotype was seen a handful of times. The chain joins TRBV3-1 to TRBJ2-5; TRBD2 is a possible D gene (5 bases). This CDR3 has 13 residues. Germline V CDR1 and CDR2: LGHDT, YNNKEL (reference sequence). V lost 4 bases, J lost 3 bases, and 9 bases lay in between. CDR3 loop: CASSPFGEETQYF. The CDR3 nucleotides are TGTGCCAGCAGCCCTTTCGGGGAAGAGACCCAGTACTTC.

The chain recombines TRBV20-1 with TRBJ1-1; D remains unclear. The germline gives CDR1 DFQATT, CDR2 SNEGSKA (reference sequence). This CDR3 is 14 amino acids long. With 5 bases removed from V and 0 bases from J, the gap between germline ends came to 13 bases. CDR3 sequence (DNA): TGCAGTGCTGCCGGACTGACCATGAACACTGAAGCTTTCTTT. This translates into CSAAGLTMNTEAFF.